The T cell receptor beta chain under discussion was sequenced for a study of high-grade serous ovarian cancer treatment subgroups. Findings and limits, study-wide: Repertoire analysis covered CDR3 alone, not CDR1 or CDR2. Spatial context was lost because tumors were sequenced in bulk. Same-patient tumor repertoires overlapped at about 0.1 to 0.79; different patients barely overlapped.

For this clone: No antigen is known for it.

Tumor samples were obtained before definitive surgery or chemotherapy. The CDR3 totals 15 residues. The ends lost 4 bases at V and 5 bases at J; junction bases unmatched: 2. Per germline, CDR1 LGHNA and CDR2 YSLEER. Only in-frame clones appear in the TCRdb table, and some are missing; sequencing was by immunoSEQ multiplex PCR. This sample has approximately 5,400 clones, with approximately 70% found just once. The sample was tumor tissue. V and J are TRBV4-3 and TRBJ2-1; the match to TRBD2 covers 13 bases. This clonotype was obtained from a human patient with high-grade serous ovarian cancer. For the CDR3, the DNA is TGCGCCAGCAGCCCACTAGCGGGGGGGAACAATGAGCAGTTCTTC. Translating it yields CASSPLAGGNNEQFF.